The 32 T cell receptor beta chains in this list originate from one sample, sequenced in a study of blood T cell repertoires in COVID-19. The data were produced by immunoSEQ multiplex PCR, yet TCRdb's version contains in-frame clones alone and is incomplete. The table has about 160,000 clones, roughly nine tenths seen once. The sample consisted of peripheral blood. The receptor set was obtained from an older woman with active or convalescent COVID-19.

V and J are TRBV19 and TRBJ1-2, with D possibly being TRBD1 (5 bases). Looked up from germline, CDR1 is LNHDA and CDR2 is SQIVND (reference sequence). The V and J ends lost 1 base and 8 bases respectively, with 8 bases between them. The CDR3 contains 12 residues. CDR3 in amino acids: CASSIAGDGYTF. As DNA, the CDR3 is TGTGCCAGTAGTATAGCGGGGGACGGCTACACCTTC. Filled out from reference TRBV19 and TRBJ1-2, the complete variable domain reads DGGITQSPKYLFRKEGQNVTLSCEQNLNHDAMYWYRQDPGQGLRLIYYSQIVNDFQKGDIAEGYSVSREKKESFPLTVTSAQKNPTAFYLCASSIAGDGYTFGSGTRLTVV.

The rearrangement uses TRBV9 and TRBJ2-7; tentatively, D is TRBD1 (6 bases). CDR1 and CDR2 (germline): SGDLS, YYNGEE. Trimming pared 3 bases from V and 4 bases from J, leaving 14 bases between. This CDR3 region has 14 residues. This chain's CDR3 is CASSGTAGQYEQYF. The CDR3 coding sequence is TGTGCCAGCAGCGGGACAGCAGGGCAATACGAGCAGTACTTC.

The V gene is TRBV18, the J gene TRBJ2-3, with no clear D. Germline CDR1 and CDR2: KGHSH and LQKENI. With 2 bases removed from V and 2 bases from J, the gap between germline ends came to 8 bases. The length of the CDR3 is 14 residues. In DNA, the CDR3 is TGTGCCAGCTCACCAGTCCAGAACACAGATACGCAGTATTTT. This sequence encodes CASSPVQNTDTQYF.

This chain connects TRBV10-3 to TRBJ1-2, with D unclear. The CDR3 extends over 14 amino acids. The V end was cut by 4 bases, the J end by 4 bases, with 13 bases between. CDR1 and CDR2 (germline): ENHRY, SYGVKD. CDR3 coding DNA: TGTGCCATCAGTGGTAAGGAGTGGAGCTATGGCTACACCTTC. This encodes CAISGKEWSYGYTF.

The chain employs TRBV10-3 and TRBJ2-2; 12 bases map to TRBD2. The germline CDR1 and CDR2 sequences are ENHRY and SYGVKD. The CDR3 totals 16 residues. The V gene end was trimmed by 4 bases and the J gene end by 3 bases; junction bases not matched to a gene: 3. CDR3 in amino acids: CAISARLAGDTGELFF. The CDR3 nucleotides read TGTGCCATCAGTGCTCGACTAGCGGGGGACACCGGGGAGCTGTTTTTT.

This chain links TRBV6-5 with TRBJ1-5; a possible D gene is TRBD1 (5 bases). Germline V gene data show CDR1 as MNHEY and CDR2 as SVGAGI. V lost 8 bases, J lost 2 bases, and 10 bases lay in between. The CDR3 extends over 13 amino acids. The CDR3 spells CASAGGGNQPQHF. CDR3 coding DNA: TGTGCCAGCGCCGGGGGGGGCAATCAGCCCCAGCATTTT.

The chain is built from TRBV7-9 and TRBJ2-7, with 12 bases that match TRBD1. The CDR3 loop spans 15 amino acids. Germline V lookup: CDR1 SEHNR, CDR2 FQNEAQ (reference sequence). Trimming removed 6 bases from V and 6 bases from J; junction bases left unmatched: 9. The CDR3 coding sequence is TGTGCCAGCAGTCAAGGCGGGACAGGGGGCTTCGAGCAGTACTTC. As protein: CASSQGGTGGFEQYF.

The chain links TRBV30 to TRBJ1-5; 8 bases agree with TRBD1. The V and J ends lost 5 bases and 5 bases, in that order; junction bases with no gene match: 11. The CDR3 totals 15 residues. In germline, CDR1 is GTSNPN, CDR2 SVGIG (reference sequence). CDR3 in amino acids: CAWQPGQAFDQPQHF. In DNA form, the CDR3 reads TGTGCCTGGCAACCGGGACAGGCCTTTGATCAGCCCCAGCATTTT.

V usage is TRBV15 and J usage is TRBJ1-3; D may be TRBD1 (5 bases). V lost 1 base and J 0 bases, leaving 10 bases between the germline ends. CDR3 length: 16 amino acids. Germline V lookup: CDR1 LNHNV, CDR2 YYDKDF (reference sequence). CDR3 amino acids: CATSRAQVLSGNTIYF. CDR3 bases: TGTGCCACCAGCAGAGCACAGGTGCTCTCTGGAAACACCATATATTTT. Complete variable domain (other parts from reference TRBV15 and TRBJ1-3): DAMVIQNPRYQVTQFGKPVTLSCSQTLNHNVMYWYQQKSSQAPKLLFHYYDKDFNNEADTPDNFQSRRPNTSFCFLDIRSPGLGDTAMYLCATSRAQVLSGNTIYFGEGSWLTVV.

J is TRBJ2-7 and V is TRBV18; TRBD2 agrees at 9 bases. Germline V gene lookup returns CDR1 KGHSH and CDR2 LQKENI. V was pared by 3 bases and J by 3 bases, with 6 bases of the junction left unmatched. The CDR3 extends over 15 amino acids. CDR3 protein: CASSPISGGDYEQYF. The CDR3 DNA sequence: TGTGCCAGCTCACCCATTAGCGGGGGAGACTACGAGCAGTACTTC.

The chain couples TRBV7-9 to TRBJ2-5, with TRBD1 matching over 8 bases. The germline V gene encodes CDR1 SEHNR and CDR2 FQNEAQ (reference sequence). V was clipped by 5 bases and J by 7 bases; unmatched bases: 12. The CDR3 loop spans 15 amino acids. In DNA, the CDR3 is TGTGCCAGCAGCGACAGGGGACAGTCCCTCGGGACCCAGTACTTC. Translation gives CASSDRGQSLGTQYF.

The chain couples TRBV5-1 to TRBJ2-3, with 9 bases identical to TRBD1. Per the germline V gene, CDR1 is SGHRS and CDR2 is YFSETQ. The V gene end was trimmed by 0 bases and the J gene end by 3 bases; junction bases not matched to a gene: 5. The CDR3 has 16 residues. CDR3 nucleotides: TGCGCCAGCAGCTTGGGCGGGGGACAGGGAACAGATACGCAGTATTTT. Protein: CASSLGGGQGTDTQYF.

The V and J genes are TRBV29-1 and TRBJ1-3, with a tentative D call TRBD1 (6 bases). There are 14 residues in the CDR3. V was trimmed by 3 bases and J by 3 bases, leaving 12 bases between them. Germline V CDR1 and CDR2: SQVTM, ANQGSEA. Written as DNA, the CDR3 is TGCAGCGTTGATTTAGGGGGTTATGGAAACACCATATATTTT. Amino acid sequence: CSVDLGGYGNTIYF.

The chain carries TRBV5-1 and TRBJ1-2, with TRBD1 matching 10 bases. Unmatched junction bases numbered 4, after V lost 3 bases and J lost 5 bases. The germline V gene has CDR1 SGHRS and CDR2 YFSETQ. The CDR3 spans 14 residues. In DNA form, the CDR3 reads TGCGCCAGCAGCTCGGGGACAGGGGTTTATGGCTACACCTTC. Translating gives CASSSGTGVYGYTF.

The V gene is TRBV10-2, the J gene TRBJ1-2, with TRBD1 matching 8 bases. V lost 7 bases and J lost 0; bases outside the gene matches: 4. The CDR3 runs to 14 residues. Looked up from germline, CDR1 is WSHSY and CDR2 is SAAADI. The CDR3 DNA is TGCGCCAGCAATGACAGGGGATCTAACTATGGCTACACCTTC. Its protein product is CASNDRGSNYGYTF.

This clone was counted between two and nine times. The genes are TRBV5-6 and TRBJ1-1; D is possibly TRBD1 (6 bases). Germline loops: CDR1 SGHDT, CDR2 YYEEEE. CDR3 length equals 14 residues. The ends were cut back, 0 bases at V and 6 bases at J, with 12 bases in the middle. DNA of the CDR3: TGTGCCAGCAGCTTGGAACGCCAGGGGCCTGAAGCTTTCTTT. It yields the protein CASSLERQGPEAFF.

This clone was counted between two and nine times. The chain employs TRBV27 and TRBJ2-5; 15 bases line up with TRBD2. Germline values: CDR1 MNHEY, CDR2 SMNVEV (reference sequence). This CDR3 spans 16 amino acids. Losses at the gene ends were 5 bases for V and 6 bases for J; bases not matched to a gene: 7. CDR3 DNA sequence: TGTGCCAGCAGTGTCGGACTAGCGGGGGGGCGGAAGACCCAGTACTTC. It yields the protein CASSVGLAGGRKTQYF.

The J gene is TRBJ1-2, the V gene TRBV29-1, with 8 bases aligning to TRBD1. The germline gives CDR1 SQVTM, CDR2 ANQGSEA. Trimming took 2 bases from V and 5 from J; bases not matched to a gene: 4. CDR3 size: 13 residues. CDR3 DNA sequence: TGCAGCGTTGAAAACAGGGGGACGTATGGCTACACCTTC. Its protein product is CSVENRGTYGYTF.

This chain uses TRBV10-3 with TRBJ2-3; D is possibly TRBD2 (7 bases). The CDR3 covers 14 residues. V was clipped by 10 bases and J by 4 bases, with 18 bases between them. Germline values: CDR1 ENHRY, CDR2 SYGVKD. Here the CDR3 DNA reads TGTGCCACTCAGCGGGGTCCAGGGGCAGATACGCAGTATTTT. Its translation: CATQRGPGADTQYF.

The chain is built from TRBV7-9 and TRBJ2-5; 8 positions match TRBD2. The CDR3 covers 14 residues. CDR1 is SEHNR, CDR2 FQNEAQ, per germline (reference sequence). Germline trimming cut 4 bases from V and 5 bases from J; bases unmatched to any gene: 6. CDR3 in amino acids: CASSWGGLGETQYF. For the CDR3, the DNA is TGTGCCAGCAGCTGGGGGGGACTAGGGGAGACCCAGTACTTC.

This clone was found once. The germline gene is not matched at one end of the junction; a read error may be the cause. V usage is TRBV7-7 and J usage is TRBJ2-3, with 7 bases lining up with TRBD2. CDR3 length: 14 amino acids. Germline values: CDR1 SSHAT, CDR2 FNYEAQ (reference sequence). CDR3 bases: TGTGCTAGCAGCTTCGGGGGGACCACAGATACGCAGTATTTT. Translated: CASSFGGTTDTQYF.

This clone was observed a single time. The V gene is TRBV10-3, the J gene TRBJ1-2; D gene ambiguous. From germline, CDR1 is ENHRY and CDR2 SYGVKD. V gave up 3 bases and J gave up 6 bases, with 8 bases separating them. The CDR3 runs 12 residues. CDR3 amino acids: CAISDEGHGYTF. The CDR3 coding sequence is TGTGCCATCAGTGATGAGGGTCATGGCTACACCTTC.

The gene calls are TRBV25-1 and TRBJ1-1; TRBD1 might be the D (5 bases). V shed 4 bases and J shed 1 base, with 10 bases lying between them. The CDR3 sequence is 14 residues long. The germline CDR1 and CDR2 sequences are MGHDK and SYGVNS. CDR3 DNA sequence: TGTGCCAGCAGTGGCTTGACAGAGAACACTGAAGCTTTCTTT. This translates into CASSGLTENTEAFF.

The CDR3 coding sequence is TGTGCCAGCAGCTTTAATTCCAGGGGTCCTAACTATGGCTACACCTTC. This gives the protein CASSFNSRGPNYGYTF. The chain combines TRBV13 with TRBJ1-2; possibly TRBD1 for D (6 bases). V lost 3 bases to trimming and J lost 0 bases, with 14 bases between them. Germline V gene data show CDR1 as PRHDT and CDR2 as FYEKMQ (reference sequence). The CDR3 runs to 16 residues.

This chain uses TRBV5-1 with TRBJ1-2, with no clear D. V lost 0 bases and J 2 bases, leaving 11 bases between the germline ends. The CDR3 has 15 residues. Per germline, CDR1 SGHRS and CDR2 YFSETQ. This chain's CDR3 is CASSLEFEGNYGYTF. The CDR3 bases are TGCGCCAGCAGCTTGGAGTTTGAGGGCAACTATGGCTACACCTTC.

The rearrangement links TRBV6-5 to TRBJ2-3; 7 bases line up with TRBD1. Germline CDR1 MNHEY, CDR2 SVGAGI. The junction had 4 bases not matched to a gene; V was cut back by 2 bases and J by 5 bases. The CDR3 length is 14 residues. This chain's CDR3 is CASSYTNRGDTQYF. The CDR3, as DNA: TGTGCCAGCAGTTACACTAACAGGGGAGATACGCAGTATTTT.

J is TRBJ2-1 and V is TRBV10-1; a weak D match, TRBD2 (6 bases). The V gene's germline CDR1 is WNHNN and CDR2 SYGVQD (reference sequence). The CDR3 contains 16 residues. V dropped 0 bases and J dropped 1 base, with 10 bases sitting between them. Here the CDR3 reads CASSESNRGSYNEQFF. The CDR3, as DNA: TGCGCCAGCAGTGAGTCGAACCGGGGGTCCTACAATGAGCAGTTCTTC.

This clone has just a few counts. The chain links TRBV6-5 to TRBJ1-6; D possibly corresponds to TRBD1 (6 bases). Germline CDR1 and CDR2: MNHEY and SVGAGI. Trimming left V 5 bases short and J 4 bases short, with 6 bases between. This CDR3 is 13 amino acids long. CDR3 residues: CASSTGYNSPLHF. The CDR3 DNA reads as TGTGCCAGCAGTACAGGGTATAATTCACCCCTCCACTTT.

This chain joins TRBV6-1 and TRBJ1-5, with D hard to call. CDR1 is MNHNS and CDR2 is SASEGT in the germline V gene. V lost 0 bases, J lost 0 bases, and 9 bases lay in between. The CDR3 length is 16 residues. The CDR3 loop reads CASSEAGSYSNQPQHF. The CDR3 region has the DNA TGTGCCAGCAGTGAAGCGGGCAGTTATAGCAATCAGCCCCAGCATTTT.

In its sample, this clone was seen a few times. The chain joins TRBV19 to TRBJ1-1, with 7 bases identical to TRBD1. CDR1 and CDR2 (germline): LNHDA, SQIVND (reference sequence). Unmatched junction bases numbered 12, after V lost 4 bases and J lost 7 bases. The CDR3 runs to 15 residues. This CDR3 is CASSTLAGGVSEAFF. In DNA form, the CDR3 reads TGTGCCAGTAGTACCCTGGCAGGGGGAGTAAGTGAAGCTTTCTTT.

V is TRBV7-2 and J is TRBJ2-1; 11 bases agree with TRBD2. CDR3 length: 15 amino acids. J lost 9 bases, V lost 6 bases, and 10 bases had no gene match. Germline V gives CDR1 SGHTA, CDR2 FQGNSA. CDR3 DNA sequence: TGTGCCAGCAGTTTGACTAGCGGGGTCCCAGGTGAGCAGTTCTTC. This encodes CASSLTSGVPGEQFF.

The chain has TRBV15 and TRBJ1-5; D not certain. V lost 1 base and J 6 bases, leaving 4 bases between the germline ends. The germline gives CDR1 LNHNV, CDR2 YYDKDF (reference sequence). The CDR3 is made up of 12 amino acids. The CDR3 region has the DNA TGTGCCACCAGCAGAGCTAGTCAGCCCCAGCATTTT. Protein sequence: CATSRASQPQHF.